One sample yielded the 5 T cell receptor beta chains listed below, sequenced in a study of shared clonotypes between healthy human individuals. TCRdb's copy holds only in-frame clones and misses some; the assay was immunoSEQ multiplex PCR. The data hold 2 million to 2.5 million clones, with around 95% observed a single time. The sample comprised naive CD4+ T cells sorted from blood. Subset reported: CD45RA+ positively selected. These receptors were taken from a man aged 18 to 35 in good health.

The chain combines TRBV29-1 with TRBJ2-7, with D tentatively TRBD1 or TRBD2 (5 bases each). The CDR3 has 13 residues. Germline CDR1 reads SQVTM; CDR2 reads ANQGSEA. The V end was cut by 3 bases, the J end by 6 bases, with 15 bases between. The CDR3 DNA sequence: TGCAGCGTTGAGACCGGGACGAGGGGCGAGCAGTACTTC. Protein: CSVETGTRGEQYF.

The chain employs TRBV28 and TRBJ2-1; D call uncertain. The ends were cut back, 8 bases at V and 5 bases at J, with 13 bases in the middle. The CDR3 length is 13 residues. Germline loops: CDR1 MDHEN, CDR2 SYDVKM. The CDR3: CASRTAADNEQFF. The CDR3, as DNA: TGTGCCAGCCGGACGGCAGCAGACAATGAGCAGTTCTTC.

On this clone: In the same sample, other DNA sequences code for this CDR3. V usage is TRBV30 and J usage is TRBJ1-5; D is ambiguous. CDR1 and CDR2 from the germline V gene are GTSNPN and SVGIG (reference sequence). The V end lost 2 bases, the J end lost 3 bases, and 11 bases lay between the germline ends. This CDR3 is 14 amino acids long. This chain's CDR3 is CAWSSGALNQPQHF. The CDR3 DNA sequence: TGTGCCTGGAGTTCCGGTGCCCTCAATCAGCCCCAGCATTTT.

The chain links TRBV2 to TRBJ2-5; the match to TRBD1 covers 7 bases. V lost 3 bases, J lost 1 base, and 11 bases stayed unmatched. Germline CDR1 reads SNHLY; CDR2 reads FYNNEI. The CDR3 loop spans 17 amino acids. Here the CDR3 reads CASSEWGDRVTQETQYF. The CDR3 DNA is TGTGCCAGCAGTGAGTGGGGAGACAGGGTCACCCAAGAGACCCAGTACTTC. Based on the CDR3 plus reference TRBV2 and TRBJ2-5, the full variable domain is EPEVTQTPSHQVTQMGQEVILRCVPISNHLYFYWYRQILGQKVEFLVSFYNNEISEKSEIFDDQFSVERPDGSNFTLKIRSTKLEDSAMYFCASSEWGDRVTQETQYFGPGTRLLVL.

The J gene is TRBJ2-5, the V gene TRBV7-9; D gene ambiguous. V was shortened by 4 bases and J by 5 bases, with 14 bases between the two germline ends. The CDR3 consists of 14 residues. CDR1 and CDR2 from the germline V gene are SEHNR and FQNEAQ (reference sequence). The CDR3 DNA reads as TGTGCCAGCAGCTCTAACCCTAAATGGGAGACCCAGTACTTC. Residues: CASSSNPKWETQYF. Filled out from reference TRBV7-9 and TRBJ2-5, the complete variable domain reads DTGVSQNPRHKITKRGQNVTFRCDPISEHNRLYWYRQTLGQGPEFLTYFQNEAQLEKSRLLSDRFSAERPKGSFSTLEIQRTEQGDSAMYLCASSSNPKWETQYFGPGTRLLVL.